The next 12 T cell receptor beta chains were all read from a single sample in a study of response to subunit inactivated influenza vaccine. In TCRdb, the RT-PCR reads were re-called with MiXCR into one record per CDR3 protein. The table includes about 780,000 distinct CDR3 sequences, about 18% detected once. Specimen: PBMCs from blood, collected more than 4 days after vaccination. The receptor source for this set is a man aged 45 to 65 who received an inactivated influenza vaccine.

The V and J genes are TRBV12-3 or TRBV12-4 and TRBJ2-5; D may be TRBD2 (6 bases). Trimming stripped 4 bases from V and 4 bases from J, with 13 bases between. The CDR3 sequence is 14 residues long. The CDR3 DNA reads as TGTGCCAGCAGTTCCCGACTAGTAGGAGAGACCCAGTACTTC. Its protein product is CASSSRLVGETQYF.

Many counts were recorded for this clonotype. V is TRBV12-3 or TRBV12-4 and J is TRBJ2-2; no clear D. There are 16 residues in the CDR3. Trimming took 5 bases from V and 5 from J, leaving 18 bases between them. The CDR3: CASSPAMNVRTGELFF. For the CDR3, the DNA is TGTGCCAGCAGTCCGGCCATGAACGTGAGAACCGGGGAGCTGTTTTTT.

The table lists this clonotype with a few counts. The chain couples TRBV3-1 to TRBJ2-6; the D is unclear. The CDR3 contains 14 residues. The V gene lost 4 bases and the J gene lost 4 bases, with 8 bases spanning the gap. CDR1 is LGHDT, CDR2 YNNKEL, per germline (reference sequence). The CDR3 here is CASSPVAGANVLTF. The CDR3 DNA sequence: TGTGCCAGCAGCCCCGTGGCAGGGGCCAACGTCCTGACTTTC.

The chain is built from TRBV5-4 and TRBJ2-1, with 10 bases identical to TRBD2. Germline trimming cut 0 bases from V and 4 bases from J; bases unmatched to any gene: 25. Germline values: CDR1 SGHNT, CDR2 YYREEE (reference sequence). The CDR3 sequence is 23 residues long. CDR3 region: CASSLVGSGGYYMGPVKYNEQFF. The DNA of the CDR3 is TGTGCCAGCAGCTTGGTCGGTAGCGGGGGGTACTATATGGGTCCCGTAAAGTACAATGAGCAGTTCTTC. Full variable domain (outside the CDR3, taken from reference TRBV5-4 and TRBJ2-1): ETGVTQSPTHLIKTRGQQVTLRCSSQSGHNTVSWYQQALGQGPQFIFQYYREEENGRGNFPPRFSGLQFPNYSSELNVNALELDDSALYLCASSLVGSGGYYMGPVKYNEQFFGPGTRLTVL.

This clonotype showed up just a few times. V usage is TRBV6-2 or TRBV6-3 and J usage is TRBJ2-7; D gene ambiguous. The CDR3 extends over 16 amino acids. With 3 bases removed from V and 2 bases from J, the gap between germline ends came to 17 bases. Germline V lookup: CDR1 MNHEY, CDR2 SVGEGT. The CDR3 loop is CASSYVHQLGTYEQYF. The CDR3 DNA reads TGTGCCAGCAGTTATGTTCATCAGCTCGGCACCTACGAGCAGTACTTC.

J is TRBJ2-7 and V is TRBV15, with 9 bases that match TRBD2. Germline V gene lookup returns CDR1 LNHNV and CDR2 YYDKDF (reference sequence). CDR3 length equals 16 residues. V lost 1 base, J lost 4 bases, and 8 bases stayed unmatched. CDR3 DNA sequence: TGTGCCACCAGCAGAGGAAGGCTAGCGGGGTTGTACGAGCAGTACTTC. Amino acid sequence: CATSRGRLAGLYEQYF.

The chain recombines TRBV6-1 with TRBJ2-7; 11 bases map to TRBD2. Trimming took 8 bases from V and 5 from J; bases not matched to a gene: 8. There are 14 residues in the CDR3. Germline CDR1 is MNHNS and CDR2 is SASEGT. CDR3 sequence (DNA): TGTGCCAGCTCGATAGCGGGAGGGATTAACGAGCAGTACTTC. It translates to CASSIAGGINEQYF.

This rearrangement joins TRBV12-3 or TRBV12-4 to TRBJ1-1, with D perhaps TRBD1 (6 bases). Trimming cost V 0 bases and J 3 bases, with 11 bases left between them. The CDR3 covers 15 residues. The chain's CDR3 is CASSLARDKDTEAFF. CDR3 in DNA: TGTGCCAGCAGTTTAGCTCGGGACAAGGACACTGAAGCTTTCTTT.

The chain links TRBV5-1 to TRBJ2-7, with D possibly being TRBD1 (5 bases). This CDR3 contains 13 residues. Germline loops: CDR1 SGHRS, CDR2 YFSETQ. V dropped 2 bases and J dropped 3 bases, with 9 bases sitting between them. The CDR3 bases are TGCGCCAGCAGCTTCAGGGCCTTCTACGAGCAGTACTTC. This codes for CASSFRAFYEQYF.

This clonotype was detected ten times or more. J is TRBJ1-2 and V is TRBV29-1; 9 bases are shared with TRBD1. CDR1 and CDR2 (germline): SQVTM, ANQGSEA. This CDR3 region has 14 residues. J was trimmed by 2 bases and V by 5 bases; bases with no gene match: 6. Here the CDR3 DNA reads TGCAGCGTTTGGACAGGGGCCGTCAACTATGGCTACACCTTC. Translation gives CSVWTGAVNYGYTF. Filled out from reference TRBV29-1 and TRBJ1-2, the complete variable domain reads SAVISQKPSRDICQRGTSLTIQCQVDSQVTMMFWYRQQPGQSLTLIATANQGSEATYESGFVIDKFPISRPNLTFSTLTVSNMSPEDSSIYLCSVWTGAVNYGYTFGSGTRLTVV.

The rearrangement joins TRBV20-1 to TRBJ1-1, with D unclear. The CDR3 has 10 residues. V lost 5 bases to trimming and J lost 10 bases, with 11 bases between them. Germline CDR1 reads DFQATT; CDR2 reads SNEGSKA (reference sequence). The CDR3 DNA sequence: TGCAGTGCTGGCTTAGTCCGAGCTTTCTTT. Amino acid sequence: CSAGLVRAFF.

Ten or more counts support this clonotype. This chain links TRBV5-1 with TRBJ2-1; TRBD2 might be the D (5 bases). The CDR3 loop spans 14 amino acids. Germline assignment: CDR1 SGHRS and CDR2 YFSETQ. With 0 bases removed from V and 9 bases from J, the gap between germline ends came to 13 bases. The CDR3 loop is CASSLGVPSGEQFF. CDR3 in DNA: TGCGCCAGCAGCTTGGGCGTCCCGAGCGGTGAGCAGTTCTTC. The full variable domain, completed using reference TRBV5-1 and TRBJ2-1, is KAGVTQTPRYLIKTRGQQVTLSCSPISGHRSVSWYQQTPGQGLQFLFEYFSETQRNKGNFPGRFSGRQFSNSRSEMNVSTLELGDSALYLCASSLGVPSGEQFFGPGTRLTVL.